The 4 T cell receptor beta chains below were found in one sample sequenced in a study of shared clonotypes between healthy human individuals. Sequencing used immunoSEQ multiplex PCR; TCRdb keeps in-frame clones, though not all of them. The repertoire holds 700,000 or so clones, with approximately 75% as singletons. The specimen sequenced was memory CD4+ T cells sorted from blood. As to subset: CD45RA-negative fraction. These receptors came from a woman aged 25-40 years in good health.

The CDR3 protein is CASSSHRGSYEQYF. CDR3 DNA sequence: TGTGCCAGCAGCTCCCACAGGGGATCCTACGAGCAGTACTTC. This chain uses TRBV11-2 with TRBJ2-7; 7 bases match TRBD1. This CDR3 is 14 amino acids long. Germline values: CDR1 SGHAT, CDR2 FQNNGV. V shed 4 bases, J shed 1 base, and the junction held 4 bases outside the gene matches. Based on the CDR3 plus reference TRBV11-2 and TRBJ2-7, the full variable domain is EAGVAQSPRYKIIEKRQSVAFWCNPISGHATLYWYQQILGQGPKLLIQFQNNGVVDDSQLPKDRFSAERLKGVDSTLKIQPAKLEDSAVYLCASSSHRGSYEQYFGPGTRLTVT.

This clone occurred once. V is TRBV6-1 and J is TRBJ2-3, with D maybe TRBD2 (5 bases). V lost 4 bases to trimming and J lost 2 bases, with 7 bases between them. From germline, CDR1 is MNHNS and CDR2 SASEGT. The CDR3 is 13 residues long. The CDR3 protein is CASSGTYTDTQYF. CDR3 nucleotides: TGTGCCAGCAGTGGGACTTACACAGATACGCAGTATTTT.

The chain links TRBV6-6 to TRBJ2-5; TRBD2 aligns across 7 bases. The J call is doubtful: the DNA matches TRBJ2-7 better. The CDR3 has 15 amino acids. Germline V gene lookup returns CDR1 MNHNY and CDR2 SVGAGI (reference sequence). In nucleotides, the CDR3 is TGTGCCAGCAGGGGTCAGCGGGACCTAGCCTACGAGCAGTACTTC. This gives the protein CASRGQRDLAYEQYF.

V and J are TRBV5-4 and TRBJ2-1, with 10 bases fitting TRBD2. The length of the CDR3 is 15 residues. V trimming: 5 bases; J trimming: 6 bases; junction bases outside the gene matches: 8. In germline, CDR1 is SGHNT, CDR2 YYREEE (reference sequence). CDR3 sequence: CASRTGTSETNEQFF. Here the CDR3 DNA reads TGTGCCAGCAGGACCGGGACTAGCGAAACCAATGAGCAGTTCTTC.